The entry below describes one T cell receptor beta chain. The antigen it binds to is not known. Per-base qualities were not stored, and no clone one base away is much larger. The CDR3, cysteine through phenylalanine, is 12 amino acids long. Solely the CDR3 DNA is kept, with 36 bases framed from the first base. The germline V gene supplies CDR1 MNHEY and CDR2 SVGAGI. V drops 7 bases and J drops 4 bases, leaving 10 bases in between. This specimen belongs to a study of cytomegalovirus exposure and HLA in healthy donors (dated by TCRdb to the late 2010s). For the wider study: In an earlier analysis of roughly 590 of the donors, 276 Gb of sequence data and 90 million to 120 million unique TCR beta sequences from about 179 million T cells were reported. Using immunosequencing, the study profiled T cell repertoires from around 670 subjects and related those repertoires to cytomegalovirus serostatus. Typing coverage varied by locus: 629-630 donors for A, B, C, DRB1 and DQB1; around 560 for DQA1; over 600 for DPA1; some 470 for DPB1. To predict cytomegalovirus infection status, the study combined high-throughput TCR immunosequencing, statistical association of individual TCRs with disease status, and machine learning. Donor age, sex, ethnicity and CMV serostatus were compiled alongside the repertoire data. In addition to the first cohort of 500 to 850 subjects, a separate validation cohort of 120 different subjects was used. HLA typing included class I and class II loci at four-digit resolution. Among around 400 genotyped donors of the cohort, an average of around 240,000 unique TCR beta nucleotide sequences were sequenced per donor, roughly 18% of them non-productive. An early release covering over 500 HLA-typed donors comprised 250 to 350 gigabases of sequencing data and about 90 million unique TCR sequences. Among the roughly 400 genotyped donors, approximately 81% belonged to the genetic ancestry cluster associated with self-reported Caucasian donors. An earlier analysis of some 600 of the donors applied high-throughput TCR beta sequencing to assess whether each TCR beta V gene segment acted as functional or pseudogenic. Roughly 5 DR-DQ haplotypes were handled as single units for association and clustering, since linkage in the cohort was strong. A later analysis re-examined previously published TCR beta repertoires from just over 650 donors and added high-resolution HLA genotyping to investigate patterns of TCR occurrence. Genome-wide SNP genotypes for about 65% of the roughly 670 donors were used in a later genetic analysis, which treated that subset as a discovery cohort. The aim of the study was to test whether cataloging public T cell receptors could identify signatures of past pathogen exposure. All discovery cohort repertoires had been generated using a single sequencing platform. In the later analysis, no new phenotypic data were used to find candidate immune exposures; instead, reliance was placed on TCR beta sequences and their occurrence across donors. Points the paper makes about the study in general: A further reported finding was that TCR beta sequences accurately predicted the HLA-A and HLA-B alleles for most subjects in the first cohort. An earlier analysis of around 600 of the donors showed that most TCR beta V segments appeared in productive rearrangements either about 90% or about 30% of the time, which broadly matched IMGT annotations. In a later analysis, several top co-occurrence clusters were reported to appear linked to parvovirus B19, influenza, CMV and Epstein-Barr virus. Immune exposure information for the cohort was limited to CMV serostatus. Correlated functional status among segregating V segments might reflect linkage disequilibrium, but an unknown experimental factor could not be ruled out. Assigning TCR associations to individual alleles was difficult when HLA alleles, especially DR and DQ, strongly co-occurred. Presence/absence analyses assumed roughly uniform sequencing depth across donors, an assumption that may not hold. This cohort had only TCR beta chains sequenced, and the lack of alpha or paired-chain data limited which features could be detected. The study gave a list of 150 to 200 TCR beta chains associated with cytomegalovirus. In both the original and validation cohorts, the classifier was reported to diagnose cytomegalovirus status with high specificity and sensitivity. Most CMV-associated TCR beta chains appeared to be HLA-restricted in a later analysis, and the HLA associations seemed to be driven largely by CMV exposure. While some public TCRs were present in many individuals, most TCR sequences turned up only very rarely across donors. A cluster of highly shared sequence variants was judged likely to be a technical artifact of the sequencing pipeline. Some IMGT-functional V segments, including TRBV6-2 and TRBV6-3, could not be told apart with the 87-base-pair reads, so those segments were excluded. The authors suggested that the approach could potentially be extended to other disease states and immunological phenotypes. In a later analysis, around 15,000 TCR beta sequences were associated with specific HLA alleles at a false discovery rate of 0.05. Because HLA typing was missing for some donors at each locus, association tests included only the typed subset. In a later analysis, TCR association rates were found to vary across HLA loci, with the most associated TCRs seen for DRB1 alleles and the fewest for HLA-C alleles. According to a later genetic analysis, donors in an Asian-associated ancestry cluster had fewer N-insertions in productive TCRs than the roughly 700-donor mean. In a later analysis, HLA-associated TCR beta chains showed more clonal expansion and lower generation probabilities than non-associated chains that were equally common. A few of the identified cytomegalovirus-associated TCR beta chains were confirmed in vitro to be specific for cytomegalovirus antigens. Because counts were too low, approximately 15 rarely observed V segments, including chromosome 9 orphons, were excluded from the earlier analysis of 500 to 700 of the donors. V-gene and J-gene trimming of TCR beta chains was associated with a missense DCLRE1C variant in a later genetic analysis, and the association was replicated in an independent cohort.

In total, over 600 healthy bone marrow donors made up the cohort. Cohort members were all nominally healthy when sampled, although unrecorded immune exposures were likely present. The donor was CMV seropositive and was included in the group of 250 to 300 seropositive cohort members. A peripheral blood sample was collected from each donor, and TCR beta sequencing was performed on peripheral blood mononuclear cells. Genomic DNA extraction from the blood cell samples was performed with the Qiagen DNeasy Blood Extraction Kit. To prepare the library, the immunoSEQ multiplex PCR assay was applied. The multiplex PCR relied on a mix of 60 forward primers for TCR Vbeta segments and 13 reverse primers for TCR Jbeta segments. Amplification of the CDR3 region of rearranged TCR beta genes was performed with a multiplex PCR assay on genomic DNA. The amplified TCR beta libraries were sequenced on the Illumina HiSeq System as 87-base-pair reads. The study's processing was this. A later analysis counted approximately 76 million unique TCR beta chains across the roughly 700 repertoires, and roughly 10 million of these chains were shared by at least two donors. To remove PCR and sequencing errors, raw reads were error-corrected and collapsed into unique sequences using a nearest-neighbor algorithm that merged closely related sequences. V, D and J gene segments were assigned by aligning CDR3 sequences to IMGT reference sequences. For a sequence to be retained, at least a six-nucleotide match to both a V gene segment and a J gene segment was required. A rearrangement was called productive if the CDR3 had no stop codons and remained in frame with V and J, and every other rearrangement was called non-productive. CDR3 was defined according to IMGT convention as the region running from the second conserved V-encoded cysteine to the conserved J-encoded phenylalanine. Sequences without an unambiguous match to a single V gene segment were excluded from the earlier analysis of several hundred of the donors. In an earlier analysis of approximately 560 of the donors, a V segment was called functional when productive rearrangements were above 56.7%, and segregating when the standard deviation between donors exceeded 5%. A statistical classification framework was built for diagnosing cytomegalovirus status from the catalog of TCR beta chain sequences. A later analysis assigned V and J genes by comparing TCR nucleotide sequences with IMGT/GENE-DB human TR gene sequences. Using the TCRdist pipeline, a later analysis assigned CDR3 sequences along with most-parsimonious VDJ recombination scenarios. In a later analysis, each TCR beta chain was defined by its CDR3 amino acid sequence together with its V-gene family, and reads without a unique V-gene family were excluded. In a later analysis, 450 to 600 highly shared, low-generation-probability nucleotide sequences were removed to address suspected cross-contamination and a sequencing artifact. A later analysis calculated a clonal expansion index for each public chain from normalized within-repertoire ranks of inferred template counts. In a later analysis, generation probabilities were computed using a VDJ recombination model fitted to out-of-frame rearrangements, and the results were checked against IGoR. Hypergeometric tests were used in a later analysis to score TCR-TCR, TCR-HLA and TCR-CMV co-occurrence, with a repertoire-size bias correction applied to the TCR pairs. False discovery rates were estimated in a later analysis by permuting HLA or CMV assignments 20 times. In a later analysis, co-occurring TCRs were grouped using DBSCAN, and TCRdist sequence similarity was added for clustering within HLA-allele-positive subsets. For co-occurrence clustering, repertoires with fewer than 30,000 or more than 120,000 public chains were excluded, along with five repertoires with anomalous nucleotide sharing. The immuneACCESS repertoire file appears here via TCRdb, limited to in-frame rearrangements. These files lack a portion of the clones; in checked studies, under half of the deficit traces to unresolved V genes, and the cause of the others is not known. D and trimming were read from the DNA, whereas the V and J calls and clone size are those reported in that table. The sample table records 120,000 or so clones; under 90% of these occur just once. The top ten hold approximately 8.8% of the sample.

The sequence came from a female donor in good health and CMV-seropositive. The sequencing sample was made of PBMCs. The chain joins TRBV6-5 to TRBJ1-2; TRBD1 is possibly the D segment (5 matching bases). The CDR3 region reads CASTQGTYGYTF. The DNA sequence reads TGTGCCAGCACGCAGGGAACCTATGGCTACACCTTC.